This T cell receptor (beta chain) was sequenced during a study of patients and donors after allogeneic stem cell transplantation. Each CDR3 protein gets one entry after TCRdb re-called the RT-PCR reads with MiXCR. This table has 800,000 to 1,000,000 distinct CDR3 sequences, 18% appearing once. The sample consisted of blood, either unsorted or a sorted T cell fraction (not recorded which). The TCR sequence derives from a human donor who was either an allogeneic HSCT recipient or a stem cell or donor lymphocyte infusion donor (not recorded which). It is not recorded whose cells these are; they may come from a transplant donor.

The CDR3 DNA sequence: TGTGCCTGGGGTCTGCTAGCGGGAGGTACCGGGGAGCTGTTTTTT. This sequence encodes CAWGLLAGGTGELFF. This chain uses TRBV30 with TRBJ2-2, with 11 bases identical to TRBD2. The CDR3 runs 15 residues. From germline, CDR1 is GTSNPN and CDR2 SVGIG (reference sequence). Germline trimming cut 5 bases from V and 5 bases from J; bases unmatched to any gene: 7. The full variable domain, its missing parts supplied by reference TRBV30 and TRBJ2-2, is SQTIHQWPATLVQPVGSPLSLECTVEGTSNPNLYWYRQAAGRGLQLLFYSVGIGQISSEVPQNLSASRPQDRQFILSSKKLLLSDSGFYLCAWGLLAGGTGELFFGEGSRLTVL.